The entry below gives a single T cell receptor (beta chain) sequence along with its context. Its specificity is unknown. This record comes from a study of siplizumab effects on memory and regulatory T cells. Germline CDR1 SGHNT, CDR2 YENEEA. This CDR3 has 14 amino acids. The V gene lost 4 bases and the J gene lost 1 base, with 10 bases spanning the gap. Overall study results and limits: Alloreactive sequences whose origin lay in unstimulated CD4+ memory cells were significantly reduced by siplizumab.

Only in-frame clones appear in the TCRdb table, and some are missing; sequencing was by immunoSEQ multiplex PCR. The sample lists some 97,000 clones; roughly 93% were seen once. The receptor comes from a human donor in good health. The rearrangement joins TRBV11-3 to TRBJ1-1; perhaps TRBD1 as D (5 bases). Sequencing was done on a sample of non-Treg CD4+ T cells sorted from blood. CDR3 region: CASSSDTPNTEAFF. The CDR3 region has the DNA TGTGCCAGCAGCTCGGACACACCGAACACTGAAGCTTTCTTT.